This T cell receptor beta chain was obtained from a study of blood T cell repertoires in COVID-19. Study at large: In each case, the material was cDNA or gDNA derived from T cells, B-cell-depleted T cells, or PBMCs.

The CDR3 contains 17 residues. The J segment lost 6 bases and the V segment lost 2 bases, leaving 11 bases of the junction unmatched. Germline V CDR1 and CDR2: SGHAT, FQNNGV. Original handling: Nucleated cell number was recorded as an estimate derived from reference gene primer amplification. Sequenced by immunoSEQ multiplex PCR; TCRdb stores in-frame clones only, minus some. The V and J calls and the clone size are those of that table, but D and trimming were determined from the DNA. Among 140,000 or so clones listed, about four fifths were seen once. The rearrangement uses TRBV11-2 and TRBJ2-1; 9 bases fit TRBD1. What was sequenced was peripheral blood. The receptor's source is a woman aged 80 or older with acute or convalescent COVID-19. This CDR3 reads CASSLRWGNRGPNEQFF. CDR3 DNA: TGTGCCAGCAGCTTAAGATGGGGGAACAGGGGGCCCAATGAGCAGTTCTTC.